The 3 T cell receptor beta chains below come from one sample, sequenced in a study of T cell repertoires in cytomegalovirus infection. Their cognate antigens are unknown. MiXCR, applied by TCRdb to the reads, yields one record per CDR3 protein. The sample lists about 78,000 distinct CDR3 sequences, approximately 42% occurring once. The input for sequencing was CD8+ T cells from cultured PBMCs, taken from culture after CMV antigen stimulation. Receptors were obtained from a human donor in good health (CMV status not recorded). Some clones in this sample may be carry-over from other donors' samples.

There are many counts of this clonotype. V is TRBV10-3 and J is TRBJ2-3; possible D gene TRBD2, 5 bases. The germline V and J ends were trimmed by 1 base and 3 bases, with 17 bases remaining between them. CDR3 length: 17 amino acids. CDR1 and CDR2 (germline): ENHRY, SYGVKD. The CDR3 DNA is TGTGCCATCAGTGAGTTCGGGAAGGCTGTGGGGACAGATACGCAGTATTTT. It encodes CAISEFGKAVGTDTQYF.

This clonotype showed up just once. V and J are TRBV6-6 and TRBJ1-5; the match to TRBD1 covers 11 bases. CDR1 is MNHNY, CDR2 SVGAGI, per germline (reference sequence). The V gene end was trimmed by 8 bases and the J gene end by 6 bases; junction bases not matched to a gene: 0. The length of the CDR3 is 12 residues. CDR3 DNA sequence: TGTGCCAGCGGACAGGGGGCTCAGCCCCAGCATTTT. It encodes CASGQGAQPQHF.

This clonotype came up a few times. The V gene is TRBV5-6, the J gene TRBJ1-2; 8 bases map to TRBD1. Germline V gene data show CDR1 as SGHDT and CDR2 as YYEEEE. V was pared by 4 bases and J by 4 bases, with 9 bases of the junction left unmatched. This CDR3 spans 15 amino acids. In nucleotides, the CDR3 is TGTGCCAGCAGCCCCTGGACAGGGTTGACCTATGGCTACACCTTC. It encodes CASSPWTGLTYGYTF.